The clone carrying this T cell receptor (beta chain) was seen a few times. Antigen specificity is unknown. Via MiXCR, TCRdb re-called the 5' RACE reads, giving one row per CDR3 protein. The table has about 350,000 distinct CDR3 sequences, approximately 14% seen once. CDR3 length: 14 amino acids. This specimen belongs to a study of T-cell memory formation after mild COVID-19. Study observations and caveats: Mainly in CM and EM were contracting CD4+ clones; CD8+ were in EMRA.

The chain has TRBV12-3 or TRBV12-4 and TRBJ2-2; D is possibly TRBD1 or TRBD2 (5 bases each). This TCR came from a young man who had mild COVID-19 (a few samples of this study predate the infection). Cell type and time point are not known. Sequenced sample: PBMCs or a T cell subset sorted from them (not recorded which). In DNA, the CDR3 is TGTGCTACGGGTCCGGGGCCGAACACCGGGGAGCTGTTTTTT. Translated, it gives CATGPGPNTGELFF.